This T cell receptor (beta chain) derives from a study of cytomegalovirus exposure and HLA in healthy donors. Study observations and caveats: Some V segments could not be told apart, so they were left out, TRBV6-2 and TRBV6-3 among them. HLA alleles showed associations with about 17,000 TCR beta sequences in a later analysis, at a 0.05 false discovery rate.

The PCR used 60 Vbeta and 13 Jbeta primers. Clones were read by immunoSEQ multiplex PCR, and TCRdb kept only the in-frame ones, dropping some. Among around 100,000 clones listed, approximately 67% were seen once. This clone came up a few times. The antigen is undetermined. Germline CDR1 is SEHNR and CDR2 is FQNEAQ (reference sequence). This CDR3 region has 15 residues. The V segment lost 4 bases and the J segment 3 bases; nucleotides outside the gene matches: 7. Unrecorded immune exposures were likely, despite nominal health at sampling. The clonotype originates from a man aged 18 to 30 in good health and CMV-seropositive. The chain recombines TRBV7-9 with TRBJ2-7, with 9 bases aligning to TRBD1. The sample comprised PBMCs. The CDR3 spells CASSSTGGQIYEQYF. The CDR3 region has the DNA TGTGCCAGCAGCTCGACAGGGGGACAGATCTACGAGCAGTACTTC.